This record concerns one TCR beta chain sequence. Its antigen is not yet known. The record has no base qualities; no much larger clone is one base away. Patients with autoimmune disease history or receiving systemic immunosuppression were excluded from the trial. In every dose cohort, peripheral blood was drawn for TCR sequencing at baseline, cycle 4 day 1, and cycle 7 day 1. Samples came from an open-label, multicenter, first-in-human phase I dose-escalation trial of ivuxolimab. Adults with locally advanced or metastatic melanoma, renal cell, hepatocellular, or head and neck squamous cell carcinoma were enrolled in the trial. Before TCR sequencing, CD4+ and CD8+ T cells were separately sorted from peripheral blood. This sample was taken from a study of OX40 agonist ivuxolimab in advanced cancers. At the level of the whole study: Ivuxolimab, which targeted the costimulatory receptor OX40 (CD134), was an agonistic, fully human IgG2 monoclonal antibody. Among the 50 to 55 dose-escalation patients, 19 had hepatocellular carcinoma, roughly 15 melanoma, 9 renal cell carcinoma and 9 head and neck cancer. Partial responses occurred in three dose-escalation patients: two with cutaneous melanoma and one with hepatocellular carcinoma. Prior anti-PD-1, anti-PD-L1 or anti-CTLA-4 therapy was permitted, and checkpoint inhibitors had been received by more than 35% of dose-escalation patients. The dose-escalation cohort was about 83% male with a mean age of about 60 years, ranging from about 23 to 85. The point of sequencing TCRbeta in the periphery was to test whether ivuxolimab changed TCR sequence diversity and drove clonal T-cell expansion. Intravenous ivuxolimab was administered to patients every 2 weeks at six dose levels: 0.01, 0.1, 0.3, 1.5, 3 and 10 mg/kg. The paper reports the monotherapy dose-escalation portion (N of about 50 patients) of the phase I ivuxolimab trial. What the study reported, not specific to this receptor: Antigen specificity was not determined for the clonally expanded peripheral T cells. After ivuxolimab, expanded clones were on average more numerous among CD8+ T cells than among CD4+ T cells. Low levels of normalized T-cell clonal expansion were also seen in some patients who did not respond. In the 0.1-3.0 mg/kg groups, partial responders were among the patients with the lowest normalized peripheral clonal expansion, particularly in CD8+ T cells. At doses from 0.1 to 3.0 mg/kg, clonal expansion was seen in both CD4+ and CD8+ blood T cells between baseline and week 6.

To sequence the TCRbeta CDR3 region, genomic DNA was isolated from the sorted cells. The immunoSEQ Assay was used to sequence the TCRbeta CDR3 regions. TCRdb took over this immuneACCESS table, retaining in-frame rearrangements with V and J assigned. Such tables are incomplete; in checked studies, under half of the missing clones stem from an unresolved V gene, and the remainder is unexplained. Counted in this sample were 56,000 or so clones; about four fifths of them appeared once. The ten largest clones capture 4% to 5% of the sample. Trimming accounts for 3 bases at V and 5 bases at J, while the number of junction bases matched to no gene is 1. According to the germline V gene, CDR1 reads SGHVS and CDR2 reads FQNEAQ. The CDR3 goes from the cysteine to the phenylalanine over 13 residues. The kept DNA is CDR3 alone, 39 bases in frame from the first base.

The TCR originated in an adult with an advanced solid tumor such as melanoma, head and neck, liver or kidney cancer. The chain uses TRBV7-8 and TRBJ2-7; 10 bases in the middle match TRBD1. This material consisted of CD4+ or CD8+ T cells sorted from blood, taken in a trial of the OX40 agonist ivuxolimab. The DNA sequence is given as TGTGCCAGCAGCTTCGGGACAGGGGACGAGCAGTACTTC. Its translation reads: CASSFGTGDEQYF.